Listed below are T cell receptor beta chains from one sample, sequenced in a study of brain T cells in children with intractable seizures. This table comes from immunoSEQ multiplex PCR, and its TCRdb copy is limited to in-frame clones, with some not included. In the table there are roughly 80,000 clones, about 93% of which are singletons. The input for sequencing was peripheral blood, taken at surgery. The receptors were sampled from a boy younger than two with tuberous sclerosis and intractable seizures. Each CDR3 is given with its conserved first and last residue. D genes are given only for firm matches.

d_call: TRBD2
v_call: TRBV6-1
j_call: TRBJ2-1
cdr3_nt: TGTGCCAGCAGTGAACCCCGGGACTACTCCTACAATGAGCAGTTCTTC
cdr3_aa: CASSEPRDYSYNEQFF

d_call: -
v_call: TRBV3-1/TRBV3-2
j_call: TRBJ2-1
cdr3_nt: TGTGCCCCCTTACCCGGGACCCACAGGGACGAGCAGTTCTTC
cdr3_aa: CAPLPGTHRDEQFF

d_call: -
v_call: TRBV12-2
j_call: TRBJ2-5
cdr3_nt: TGTGCAAGTCGCTTACCAAAGACAGCCGAGACCCAGTACTTC
cdr3_aa: CASRLPKTAETQYF

d_call: TRBD2
v_call: TRBV28
j_call: TRBJ2-1
cdr3_nt: TGTGCCAGCAGTTTAACTAGCGGGATGTACAATGAGCAGTTCTTC
cdr3_aa: CASSLTSGMYNEQFF

d_call: -
v_call: TRBV3-1/TRBV3-2
j_call: TRBJ2-1
cdr3_nt: TGTGCCAGCAGCCATTCCCTGGCGGATGAGCAGTTCTTC
cdr3_aa: CASSHSLADEQFF

d_call: -
v_call: TRBV10-3
j_call: TRBJ1-2
cdr3_nt: TGTGCCATCAGTGAGTCGGGGCCTCATGACAGGAGTAACTATGGCTACACCTTC
cdr3_aa: CAISESGPHDRSNYGYTF

d_call: TRBD2
v_call: TRBV11-3
j_call: TRBJ2-5
cdr3_nt: TGTGCCAGCAGCTTAAGGCAGGGTAGCGGGAGGAAAGAGACCCAGTACTTC
cdr3_aa: CASSLRQGSGRKETQYF

d_call: -
v_call: TRBV7-9
j_call: TRBJ1-2
cdr3_nt: TGTGCCAGCACCCAAAACCCCCCCCAGGGTGGGGGTCCTGGCTACACCTTC
cdr3_aa: CASTQNPPQGGGPGYTF

d_call: -
v_call: TRBV9
j_call: TRBJ1-5
cdr3_nt: TGTGCCAGCAGCGTAGATAACAATCAGCCCCAGCATTTT
cdr3_aa: CASSVDNNQPQHF

d_call: -
v_call: TRBV24-1
j_call: TRBJ1-1
cdr3_nt: TGTGCCACCAGTGATTTACCAGGGCTGAAGGACACTGAAGCTTTCTTT
cdr3_aa: CATSDLPGLKDTEAFF

d_call: -
v_call: TRBV19
j_call: TRBJ2-1
cdr3_nt: TGTGCCAGTAGTATAGAGGGGGGTGGTTCTTACAATGAGCAGTTCTTC
cdr3_aa: CASSIEGGGSYNEQFF